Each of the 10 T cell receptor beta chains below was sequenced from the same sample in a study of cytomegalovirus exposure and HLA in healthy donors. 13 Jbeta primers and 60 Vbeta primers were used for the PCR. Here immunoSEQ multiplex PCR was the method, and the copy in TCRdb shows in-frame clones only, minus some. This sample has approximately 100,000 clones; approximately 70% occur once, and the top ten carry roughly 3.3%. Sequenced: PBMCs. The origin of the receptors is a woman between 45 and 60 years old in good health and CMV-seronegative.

CDR3 DNA sequence: TGTGCCAGCAGTGATTGGGGGGGATTCTATGGCTACACCTTC. Amino acid sequence: CASSDWGGFYGYTF. J is TRBJ1-2 and V is TRBV6-1; possible D gene TRBD1, 5 bases. Trimming pared 3 bases from V and 4 bases from J, leaving 12 bases between. The CDR3 length is 14 residues. CDR1 is MNHNS, CDR2 SASEGT, per germline.

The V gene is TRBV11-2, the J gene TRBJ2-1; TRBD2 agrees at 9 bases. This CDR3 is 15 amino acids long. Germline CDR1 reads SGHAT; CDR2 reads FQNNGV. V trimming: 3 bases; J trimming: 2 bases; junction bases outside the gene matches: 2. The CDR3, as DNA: TGTGCCAGCAGCTTTCTAGCGGGGCCCTACAATGAGCAGTTCTTC. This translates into CASSFLAGPYNEQFF.

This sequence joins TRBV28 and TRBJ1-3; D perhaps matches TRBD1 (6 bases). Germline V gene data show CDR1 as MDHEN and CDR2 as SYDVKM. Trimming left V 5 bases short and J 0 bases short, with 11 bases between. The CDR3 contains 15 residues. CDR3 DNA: TGTGCCAGCAGTCCAGGGGTTAGCTCTGGAAACACCATATATTTT. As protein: CASSPGVSSGNTIYF.

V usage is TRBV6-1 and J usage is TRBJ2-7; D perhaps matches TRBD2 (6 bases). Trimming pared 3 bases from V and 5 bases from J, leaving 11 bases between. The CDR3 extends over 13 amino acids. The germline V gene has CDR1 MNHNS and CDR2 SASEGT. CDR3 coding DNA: TGTGCCAGCAGTGACGGACTACCAAACGAGCAGTACTTC. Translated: CASSDGLPNEQYF.

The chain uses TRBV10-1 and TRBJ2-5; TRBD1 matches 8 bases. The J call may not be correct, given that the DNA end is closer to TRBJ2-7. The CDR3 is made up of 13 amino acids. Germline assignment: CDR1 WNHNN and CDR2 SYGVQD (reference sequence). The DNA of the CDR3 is TGCGCCAGCAGGGCCGGGACAGGCCGCGAGCAGTACTTC. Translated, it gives CASRAGTGREQYF.

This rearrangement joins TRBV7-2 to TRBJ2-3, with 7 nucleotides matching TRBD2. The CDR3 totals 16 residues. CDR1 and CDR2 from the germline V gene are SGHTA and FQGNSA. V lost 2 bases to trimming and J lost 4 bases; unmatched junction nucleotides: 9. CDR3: CASSLSVSGPPDTQYF. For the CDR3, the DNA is TGTGCCAGCAGCTTAAGTGTTAGCGGGCCCCCAGATACGCAGTATTTT.

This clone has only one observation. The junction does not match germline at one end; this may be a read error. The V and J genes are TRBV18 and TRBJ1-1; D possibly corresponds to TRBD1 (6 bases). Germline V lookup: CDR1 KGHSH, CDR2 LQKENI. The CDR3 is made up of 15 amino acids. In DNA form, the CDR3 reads TGTACCAGCTCACCACCGGGGACAACGAACACTGAAGCTTCCTTT. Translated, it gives CTSSPPGTTNTEASF.

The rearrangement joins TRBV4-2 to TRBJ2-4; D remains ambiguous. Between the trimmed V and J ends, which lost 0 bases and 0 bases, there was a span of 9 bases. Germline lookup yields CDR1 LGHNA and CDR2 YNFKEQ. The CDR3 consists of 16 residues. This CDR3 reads CASSQEYLLAKNIQYF. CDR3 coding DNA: TGTGCCAGCAGCCAAGAATACCTACTAGCCAAAAACATTCAGTACTTC.

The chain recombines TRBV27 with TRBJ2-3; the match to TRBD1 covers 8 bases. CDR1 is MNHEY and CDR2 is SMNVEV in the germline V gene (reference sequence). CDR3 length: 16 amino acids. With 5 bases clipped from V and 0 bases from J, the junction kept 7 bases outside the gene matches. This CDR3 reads CASSTRTGTSTDTQYF. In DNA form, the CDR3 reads TGTGCCAGCAGTACCAGGACAGGGACTAGCACAGATACGCAGTATTTT.

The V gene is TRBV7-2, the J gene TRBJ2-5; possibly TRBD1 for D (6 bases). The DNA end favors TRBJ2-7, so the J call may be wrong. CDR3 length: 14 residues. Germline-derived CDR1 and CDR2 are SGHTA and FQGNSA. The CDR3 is CASSQTHRATEQYF. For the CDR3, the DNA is TGTGCCAGCAGCCAAACCCACAGGGCAACCGAGCAGTACTTC.